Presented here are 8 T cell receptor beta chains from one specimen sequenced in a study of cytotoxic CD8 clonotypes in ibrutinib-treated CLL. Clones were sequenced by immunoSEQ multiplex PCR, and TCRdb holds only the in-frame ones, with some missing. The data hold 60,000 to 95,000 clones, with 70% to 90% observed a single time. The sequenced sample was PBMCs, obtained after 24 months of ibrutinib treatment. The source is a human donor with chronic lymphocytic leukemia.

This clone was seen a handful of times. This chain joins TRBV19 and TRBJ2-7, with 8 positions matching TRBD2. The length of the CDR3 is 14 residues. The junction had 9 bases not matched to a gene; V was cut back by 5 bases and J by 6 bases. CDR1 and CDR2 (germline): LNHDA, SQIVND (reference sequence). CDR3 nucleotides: TGTGCCAGTAGTGGTCAAGCGGGAGTAAGCGAGCAGTACTTC. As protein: CASSGQAGVSEQYF.

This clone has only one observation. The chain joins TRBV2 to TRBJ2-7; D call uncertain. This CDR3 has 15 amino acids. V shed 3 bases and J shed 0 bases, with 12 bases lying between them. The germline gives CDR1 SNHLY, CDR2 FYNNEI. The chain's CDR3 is CASSEERLSSYEQYF. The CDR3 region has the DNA TGTGCCAGCAGTGAGGAAAGGTTAAGCTCCTACGAGCAGTACTTC.

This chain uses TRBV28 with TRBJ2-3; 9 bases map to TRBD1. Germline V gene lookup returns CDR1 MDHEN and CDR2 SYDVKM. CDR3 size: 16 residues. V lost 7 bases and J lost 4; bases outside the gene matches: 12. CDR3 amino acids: CASIPPPGQGSDTQYF. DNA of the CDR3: TGTGCCAGCATTCCCCCCCCGGGACAGGGCTCAGATACGCAGTATTTT. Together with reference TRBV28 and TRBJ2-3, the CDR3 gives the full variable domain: DVKVTQSSRYLVKRTGEKVFLECVQDMDHENMFWYRQDPGLGLRLIYFSYDVKMKEKGDIPEGYSVSREKKERFSLILESASTNQTSMYLCASIPPPGQGSDTQYFGPGTRLTVL.

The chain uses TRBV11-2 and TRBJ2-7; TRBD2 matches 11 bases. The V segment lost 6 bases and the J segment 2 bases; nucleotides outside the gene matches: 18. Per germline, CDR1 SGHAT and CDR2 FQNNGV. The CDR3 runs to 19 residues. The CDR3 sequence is CASRKAMGSGTSGTYEQYF. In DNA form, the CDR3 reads TGTGCCAGCAGAAAAGCAATGGGATCCGGGACTAGCGGTACCTACGAGCAGTACTTC.

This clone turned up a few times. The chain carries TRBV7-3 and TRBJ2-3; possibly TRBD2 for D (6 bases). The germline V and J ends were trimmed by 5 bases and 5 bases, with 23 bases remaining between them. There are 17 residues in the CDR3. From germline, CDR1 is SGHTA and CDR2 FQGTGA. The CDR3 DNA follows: TGTGCCAGCAGCACTGCGGGACCCACAAACCGTGGAGATACGCAGTATTTT. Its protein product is CASSTAGPTNRGDTQYF.

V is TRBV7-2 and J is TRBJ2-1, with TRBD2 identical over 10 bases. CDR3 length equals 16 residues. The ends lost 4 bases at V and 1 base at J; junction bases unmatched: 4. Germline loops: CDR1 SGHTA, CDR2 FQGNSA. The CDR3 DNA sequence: TGTGCCAGCAGCTCAGGACTAGCGGTTTCCTACAATGAGCAGTTCTTC. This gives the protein CASSSGLAVSYNEQFF.

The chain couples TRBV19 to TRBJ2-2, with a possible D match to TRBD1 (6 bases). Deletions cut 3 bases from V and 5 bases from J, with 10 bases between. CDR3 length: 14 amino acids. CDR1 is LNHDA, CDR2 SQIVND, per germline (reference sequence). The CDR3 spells CASSMGRGTGELFF. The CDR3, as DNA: TGTGCCAGTAGTATGGGCAGGGGAACCGGGGAGCTGTTTTTT.

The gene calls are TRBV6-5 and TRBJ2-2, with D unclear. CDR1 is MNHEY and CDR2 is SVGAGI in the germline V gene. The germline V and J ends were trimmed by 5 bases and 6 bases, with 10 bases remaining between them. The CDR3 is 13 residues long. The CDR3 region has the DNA TGTGCCAGCAGTCGCGCTTTGGCCGGGGAGCTGTTTTTT. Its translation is CASSRALAGELFF.